A single sample gave rise to the 11 T cell receptor beta chains below, sequenced in a study of blood T cell repertoires in COVID-19. Using immunoSEQ multiplex PCR, the repertoire was profiled, and TCRdb retains in-frame clones only, with some absent. The table has around 120,000 clones, nearly 90% seen once. The sample taken for sequencing was peripheral blood. Source of these receptors: a woman aged 55-70 years with COVID-19, enrolled during active disease.

The rearrangement uses TRBV6-5 and TRBJ1-2; 8 bases are a match to TRBD1. Germline CDR1 and CDR2: MNHEY and SVGAGI. Trimming at V came to 7 bases and at J to 8 bases, leaving 15 bases not matched to a gene. The CDR3 sequence is 15 residues long. CDR3 sequence (DNA): TGTGCCAGCACCAAGACAGGGGACCCCTTGAAGGGCTACACCTTC. Encoded protein: CASTKTGDPLKGYTF.

V gene TRBV5-1 combines with J gene TRBJ1-2; perhaps TRBD1 as D (6 bases). The ends were cut back, 0 bases at V and 6 bases at J, with 12 bases in the middle. The CDR3 totals 14 residues. Germline CDR1 SGHRS, CDR2 YFSETQ. CDR3 coding DNA: TGCGCCAGCAGCTTGGCCGAGTCAGGGGATGGCTACACCTTC. Protein sequence: CASSLAESGDGYTF.

The chain couples TRBV27 to TRBJ1-1; possible D gene TRBD1, 5 bases. This CDR3 comprises 14 residues. Trimming took off 1 base at V and 1 base at J, with 7 bases between the two ends. Germline V gene sequence: CDR1 MNHEY, CDR2 SMNVEV (reference sequence). CDR3 DNA: TGTGCCAGCAGTTTATGGGGGGGGAACACTGAAGCTTTCTTT. Translation gives CASSLWGGNTEAFF.

The genes are TRBV12-3 or TRBV12-4 and TRBJ2-5; D gene uncertain. The CDR3 is 13 residues long. Trimming shortened V by 7 bases and J by 5 bases, and 14 bases separated the two germline ends. This chain's CDR3 is CASTLSSVETQYF. CDR3 DNA sequence: TGTGCCAGCACATTGTCGAGTGTGGAGACCCAGTACTTC.

The V call is TRBV6-2 or TRBV6-3, the J call TRBJ1-2; unclear D gene. Germline values: CDR1 MNHEY, CDR2 SVGEGT. V was pared by 5 bases and J by 2 bases, with 18 bases between. The CDR3 covers 16 residues. The chain's CDR3 is CASSPRGRASNYGYTF. The CDR3 nucleotides read TGTGCCAGCAGTCCCCGTGGGAGAGCCAGCAACTATGGCTACACCTTC.

The chain employs TRBV21-1 and TRBJ1-2; the table gives TRBD1 as D, unverified against the DNA. TRBV21-1 is recorded as a pseudogene. The length of the CDR3 is 14 residues. The CDR3 protein is CASSTRQKNYGYTF. CDR3 in DNA: TGTGCCAGCAGCACCCGACAGAAAAACTATGGCTACACCTTC.

This chain joins TRBV2 and TRBJ1-2; a possible D gene is TRBD1 (6 bases). The CDR3 is 15 amino acids. V lost 8 bases and J lost 3, with 19 bases in between. The germline V gene encodes CDR1 SNHLY and CDR2 FYNNEI. The CDR3 here is CASGRVAGADYGYTF. The DNA for the CDR3 is TGTGCCAGCGGCCGAGTCGCGGGGGCCGACTATGGCTACACCTTC. Based on the CDR3 plus reference TRBV2 and TRBJ1-2, the full variable domain is EPEVTQTPSHQVTQMGQEVILRCVPISNHLYFYWYRQILGQKVEFLVSFYNNEISEKSEIFDDQFSVERPDGSNFTLKIRSTKLEDSAMYFCASGRVAGADYGYTFGSGTRLTVV.

This clone was seen more than once but under ten times. The genes are TRBV10-3 and TRBJ1-3; tentatively, D is TRBD1 (5 bases). V shed 6 bases and J shed 6 bases, with 6 bases lying between them. In germline, CDR1 is ENHRY, CDR2 SYGVKD. The CDR3 runs to 11 residues. CDR3 DNA: TGTGCCATCAGGGACACAAACACCATATATTTT. The encoded protein is CAIRDTNTIYF.

This chain links TRBV7-2 with TRBJ1-5, with D hard to call. Trimming removed 5 bases from V and 5 bases from J, with 7 bases in between. CDR1 SGHTA and CDR2 FQGNSA come from the germline V gene. The CDR3 has 12 amino acids. For the CDR3, the DNA is TGTGCCAGCAGCCCCTCCTATCAGCCCCAGCATTTT. Encoded protein: CASSPSYQPQHF.

The chain carries TRBV5-1 and TRBJ2-3, with 9 bases that match TRBD1. The CDR3 consists of 15 residues. The V gene's germline CDR1 is SGHRS and CDR2 YFSETQ. The ends lost 4 bases at V and 3 bases at J; junction bases unmatched: 6. The CDR3 DNA is TGCGCCAGCAGCCCACGGACAGGGGAGACAGATACGCAGTATTTT. The encoded protein is CASSPRTGETDTQYF.

The gene calls are TRBV24-1 and TRBJ1-2, with D possibly being TRBD1 (5 bases). V lost 1 base to trimming and J lost 1 base, with 15 bases between them. Germline V lookup: CDR1 KGHDR, CDR2 SFDVKD. CDR3 length equals 17 residues. CDR3 bases: TGTGCCACCAGTGATTTAGGCGCAGGGCATCGTAACTATGGCTACACCTTC. This gives the protein CATSDLGAGHRNYGYTF.